A single sample is the source of the 4 T cell receptor beta chains below, sequenced in a study of cytomegalovirus exposure and HLA in healthy donors. Data came from immunoSEQ multiplex PCR; TCRdb stores just in-frame clones and leaves some out. The sample consists of around 45,000 clones, roughly nine tenths of them appearing once. Material for sequencing was PBMCs. These receptors were taken from a man between 18 and 35 years old in good health and CMV-seronegative.

This chain's CDR3 is CASSVVGGSGGSTEETQYF. The CDR3 DNA is TGTGCCAGCAGCGTAGTTGGGGGTAGCGGGGGGTCTACCGAAGAGACCCAGTACTTC. The chain carries TRBV9 and TRBJ2-5; 10 bases are a match to TRBD2. CDR1 is SGDLS, CDR2 YYNGEE, per germline. V was pared by 0 bases and J by 3 bases, with 14 bases of the junction left unmatched. The CDR3 covers 19 residues. The full variable domain, completed using reference TRBV9 and TRBJ2-5, is DSGVTQTPKHLITATGQRVTLRCSPRSGDLSVYWYQQSLDQGLQFLIQYYNGEERAKGNILERFSAQQFPDLHSELNLSSLELGDSALYFCASSVVGGSGGSTEETQYFGPGTRLLVL.

In this sample, this clone turned up a few times. The V gene is TRBV25-1, the J gene TRBJ1-1; the match to TRBD1 covers 7 bases. Germline lookup yields CDR1 MGHDK and CDR2 SYGVNS. V lost 1 base to trimming and J lost 4 bases; unmatched junction nucleotides: 0. The CDR3 extends over 13 amino acids. The CDR3 coding sequence is TGTGCCAGCAGTGAATCAGGGGGCACTGAAGCTTTCTTT. It yields the protein CASSESGGTEAFF.

This clone is a singleton in its sample. J is TRBJ1-1 and V is TRBV10-3, with 7 positions matching TRBD1. The V gene end was trimmed by 10 bases and the J gene end by 4 bases; junction bases not matched to a gene: 3. This CDR3 spans 11 amino acids. The V gene's germline CDR1 is ENHRY and CDR2 SYGVKD. DNA for the CDR3: TGTGCCACCGCAGGGGGCACTGAAGCTTTCTTT. It specifies CATAGGTEAFF.

This clone was detected only a few times. The genes are TRBV5-1 and TRBJ1-5; 9 positions match TRBD1. The CDR3 consists of 14 residues. Germline V gene data show CDR1 as SGHRS and CDR2 as YFSETQ. Trimming removed 3 bases from V and 2 bases from J; junction bases left unmatched: 0. CDR3 coding DNA: TGCGCCAGCAGCTGGACAGGGGGCAATCAGCCCCAGCATTTT. Residues: CASSWTGGNQPQHF.